A selection of T cell receptor beta chains follows, all from one sample in a study of cytomegalovirus exposure and HLA in healthy donors. Assay used: immunoSEQ multiplex PCR; TCRdb lists only in-frame clones, some missing. The table shows about 86,000 clones, with around 75% occurring only once. The sequenced sample was PBMCs. Every receptor here comes from a woman aged 40 to 50 in good health and CMV-seropositive. CDR3s include the opening cysteine and the closing phenylalanine or tryptophan. The D gene is left open where the match is weak. The size field is filled for only some rows; it gives once, few, many or a size class.

cdr3_length | j_call | d_call | v_call | clone_size | cdr3_nt | cdr3_aa
13 | TRBJ1-2 | - | TRBV19 | - | TGTGCCAGTAGTATTATGGAGCACTATGGCTACACCTTC | CASSIMEHYGYTF
12 | TRBJ1-2 | - | TRBV7-9 | - | TGTTCCAGCACCTATTTTGAGCATGGCTACACCTTC | CSSTYFEHGYTF
15 | TRBJ1-5 | - | TRBV9 | - | TGTGCCAGCAGCGTATCCGGGGATAGCAATCAGCCCCAGCATTTT | CASSVSGDSNQPQHF
14 | TRBJ2-7 | - | TRBV28 | few | TGTGCCAGCTCGGTTACAGGGCCAACCTACGAGCAGTACTTC | CASSVTGPTYEQYF
15 | TRBJ2-1 | - | TRBV21-1 | - | TGTGCCAGCAGCAAAGAACAACAGATCTACAATGAGCAGTTCTTC | CASSKEQQIYNEQFF
18 | TRBJ1-1 | TRBD1 | TRBV5-6 | - | TGTGCCAGCAGCTTGCGAGCCTTAAGGGACAGGGGGAACACTGAAGCTTTCTTT | CASSLRALRDRGNTEAFF
14 | TRBJ1-5 | - | TRBV6-5 | few | TGTGCCAGCAGTTACGGCAGGGGCAATCAGCCCCAGCATTTT | CASSYGRGNQPQHF
14 | TRBJ2-7 | - | TRBV28 | - | TGTGCCACCAACCGCCGACAGCTTTCCTACGAGCAGTACTTC | CATNRRQLSYEQYF
14 | TRBJ1-5 | - | TRBV4-2 | - | TGTGCCAGCAGCCAAGAGACAGGCTCTCAGCCCCAGCATTTT | CASSQETGSQPQHF
18 | TRBJ1-3 | - | TRBV4-1 | - | TGCGCCAGCACGAAAAACCTCAACGAGGGGGACCTTGGAAACACCATATATTTT | CASTKNLNEGDLGNTIYF
20 | TRBJ1-5 | - | TRBV21-1 | - | TGTGCCAGCAGCAGCCGGGACAGGGGGCGCGTAGTCGGTCTCAATCAGCCCCAGCATTTT | CASSSRDRGRVVGLNQPQHF
15 | TRBJ1-5 | TRBD1 | TRBV2 | - | TGTGCCAGCAGTGAAGGGGACAGGGGCAATCAGCCCCAGCATTTT | CASSEGDRGNQPQHF
15 | TRBJ2-7 | - | TRBV5-4 | - | TGTGCCAGCAGCTTGGGGACAGAGTATACTACGGGGCAGTACTTC | CASSLGTEYTTGQYF
13 | TRBJ2-7 | - | TRBV23-1 | few | TGCGCCAGCAGCCACAGGGAAAATTACGAGCAGTACTTC | CASSHRENYEQYF
16 | TRBJ2-7 | - | TRBV11-2 | - | TGTGCCAGCAGCTTAGATCCAGGTCAGGGTCTGTACGAGCAGTACTTC | CASSLDPGQGLYEQYF
14 | TRBJ1-1 | - | TRBV29-1 | - | TGCAGCGTGGCCCCTTTGGCAGGCTCACTGATAGGTTTCTTT | CSVAPLAGSLIGFF
16 | TRBJ2-7 | - | TRBV4-2 | few | TGTGCCAGCAGCCAAGAAAATCTAGCGACAAACTACGAGCAGTACTTC | CASSQENLATNYEQYF
17 | TRBJ1-1 | TRBD1 | TRBV6-1 | once | TGTGCCAGCAGTGAGAAAGGACAGGGGGCGATGAACACTGAAGCTTTCTTT | CASSEKGQGAMNTEAFF
13 | TRBJ2-7 | - | TRBV6-1 | few | TGTGCCAGCAGTGAACAGGGGTCGTACGAGCAGTACTTC | CASSEQGSYEQYF
13 | TRBJ2-7 | - | TRBV9 | - | TGTGCCAGCAGCGTAATGGCGGCGGGGGAGCAGTACTTC | CASSVMAAGEQYF
14 | TRBJ2-3 | TRBD1 | TRBV30 | once | TGTGCCGGAAGGACAGGGGGGGGCACAGATACGCAGTATTTT | CAGRTGGGTDTQYF
11 | TRBJ2-7 | - | TRBV28 | - | TGTGCCGCCAGCGGTTCCTACGAGCAGTACTTC | CAASGSYEQYF
14 | TRBJ2-2 | TRBD2 | TRBV28 | - | TGTGCCACCCAACTAGCGGGAGTCACCGGGGAGCTGTTTTTT | CATQLAGVTGELFF
14 | TRBJ2-4 | - | TRBV28 | - | TGTGCCAGCAGTTTAACCTATCCCAAAAACATTCAGTACTTC | CASSLTYPKNIQYF
18 | TRBJ2-1 | - | TRBV7-8 | - | TGTGCCAGCAGCTTAGTGATTAGCGAGAACAGCTCCTACAATGAGCAGTTCTTC | CASSLVISENSSYNEQFF
16 | TRBJ1-6 | TRBD1 | TRBV11-2 | - | TGTGCCAGCAGCTCCCAGGGACAGTTTCCAAATTCACCCCTCCACTTT | CASSSQGQFPNSPLHF
15 | TRBJ2-7 | TRBD2 | TRBV7-9 | - | TGTGCCAGCAGCACTACTAGCGGGAGGGTGTACGAGCAGTACTTC | CASSTTSGRVYEQYF
15 | TRBJ1-2 | TRBD1 | TRBV5-1 | - | TGCGCCAGCAGCTTGGGGGGGACAGGAGCATATGGCTACACCTTC | CASSLGGTGAYGYTF
12 | TRBJ2-7 | - | TRBV30 | few | TGTGCCTGGAGTGTTGGGCGATTCGAGCAGTACTTC | CAWSVGRFEQYF
15 | TRBJ1-5 | - | TRBV6-1 | - | TGTGCCAGCAGTGAAAGCCAGGGTGGGAATCAGCCCCAGCATTTT | CASSESQGGNQPQHF
13 | TRBJ2-7 | - | TRBV28 | once | TGTGCCAGCAGTTTATTGAAGACGGGCGAGCAGTACTTC | CASSLLKTGEQYF
14 | TRBJ2-3 | TRBD2 | TRBV27 | - | TGTGCCAGCAGTCCGGGACTAGCGGCAGATACGCAGTATTTT | CASSPGLAADTQYF
14 | TRBJ1-3 | TRBD1 | TRBV5-1 | - | TGCGCCAGCAGCCCAAGGGGGCCGGGAAACACCATATATTTT | CASSPRGPGNTIYF
14 | TRBJ2-7 | - | TRBV19 | few | TGTGCCAGTAGTTCTCACGCGGGCTCGGGCGAGCAGTACTTC | CASSSHAGSGEQYF
15 | TRBJ2-5 | - | TRBV5-1 | - | TGCGCCAGCAGCTTGGCAGGGGCCCGGAGGGAGACCCAGTACTTC | CASSLAGARRETQYF
13 | TRBJ1-4 | - | TRBV6-1 | - | TGTGCCAGCAGTGAAGGGTTGGCAGTCAGGCTGTTTTTT | CASSEGLAVRLFF
14 | TRBJ1-2 | TRBD1 | TRBV5-6 | few | TGTGCCAGCAGCTTGGACAGGGGGGCGAGGGCCTACACCTTC | CASSLDRGARAYTF
13 | TRBJ2-7 | - | TRBV19 | - | TGTGCCAGTAGTATTAAGGGAGCCTACGAGCAGTACTTC | CASSIKGAYEQYF
14 | TRBJ2-5 | - | TRBV7-3 | - | TGTGCCAGCAGCCCCTTCCAGCGCCAAGAGACCCAGTACTTC | CASSPFQRQETQYF
15 | TRBJ2-7 | TRBD1 | TRBV6-6 | - | TGTGCCAGCAGCGAGACCGGGACAGGGGGCGACGAGCAGTACTTC | CASSETGTGGDEQYF
15 | TRBJ2-3 | TRBD2 | TRBV7-9 | - | TGTGCCAGCAGCGATACTAGCGGGCTCACAGATACGCAGTATTTT | CASSDTSGLTDTQYF
15 | TRBJ2-7 | TRBD2 | TRBV11-2 | - | TGTGCCAGCAGCTCTAGCGGCTTGAGCTCCTACGAGCAGTACTTC | CASSSSGLSSYEQYF
19 | TRBJ2-6 | TRBD2 | TRBV4-2 | - | TGTGCCAGCAGCCAAGTACTAGCGGGGGTTGTCTCTGGGGCCAACGTCCTGACTTTC | CASSQVLAGVVSGANVLTF
13 | TRBJ2-7 | TRBD1 | TRBV4-3 | - | TGCGCCAGCAGCCCGGACAGGGGCGACGAGCAGTACTTC | CASSPDRGDEQYF
17 | TRBJ2-1 | TRBD1 | TRBV6-4 | - | TGTGCCAGCAGTGAGCAGGGGACAGGCGTCACCTACAATGAGCAGTTCTTC | CASSEQGTGVTYNEQFF
15 | TRBJ2-7 | TRBD2 | TRBV4-2 | - | TGTGCCAGCAGCCGGTCCGGGGAGGGAAGCTACGAGCAGTACTTC | CASSRSGEGSYEQYF
13 | TRBJ2-3 | TRBD2 | TRBV30 | - | TGTGCCTGGAGTGTAGGACTAGCGGAAACGCAGTATTTT | CAWSVGLAETQYF
18 | TRBJ2-7 | TRBD1 | TRBV30 | - | TGTGCCTGGAGTGTACTTGGACAGGGGATAGGAAGGTCCTACGAGCAGTACTTC | CAWSVLGQGIGRSYEQYF
13 | TRBJ1-1 | - | TRBV18 | once | TGTGCCAACTCCCAGGGGCTCGGCACTGAAGCTTTCTTT | CANSQGLGTEAFF
13 | TRBJ1-2 | - | TRBV6-5 | - | TGTGCCAGCAGCCCTGTTGAAGAGGGCGGCTACACCTTC | CASSPVEEGGYTF
12 | TRBJ2-5 | - | TRBV6-5 | - | TGTGCCAGCAGTTACCGGGGGGAGACCCAGTACTTC | CASSYRGETQYF
17 | TRBJ2-1 | TRBD2 | TRBV4-3 | - | TGCGCCAGCAGCCACTCCCCCCCGGGAGGGACCTACAATGAGCAGTTCTTC | CASSHSPPGGTYNEQFF
15 | TRBJ1-3 | - | TRBV30 | - | TGTGCCTGGAGTGTGACAGGAGGTTCTGGAAACACCATATATTTT | CAWSVTGGSGNTIYF
14 | TRBJ1-1 | - | TRBV10-3 | - | TGTGCCATCAGTGAGCTGGCAGGGAACACTGAAGCTTTCTTT | CAISELAGNTEAFF
13 | TRBJ2-7 | - | TRBV2 | once | TGTGCCAGCACGGGGGGCCCCCTGGACGAGCAGTACTTC | CASTGGPLDEQYF
13 | TRBJ1-1 | - | TRBV11-1 | - | TGTGCCAGCAAGGGACATCTGAACACTGAAGCTTTCTTT | CASKGHLNTEAFF
14 | TRBJ2-3 | TRBD2 | TRBV10-3 | - | TGTGCCGCCGGGACTAGCGGAAGCACAGATACGCAGTATTTT | CAAGTSGSTDTQYF